One sample yielded the 31 T cell receptor beta chains listed below, sequenced in a study of T-cell memory formation after mild COVID-19. TCRdb re-analysed the 5' RACE reads in MiXCR, keeping a single row per CDR3 protein. The top ten hold more than 3% of the sample, which has fewer than 200,000 distinct CDR3 sequences, roughly 20% seen once. Input material: PBMCs or a T cell subset sorted from them (not recorded which). The receptors here all came from a man in his late teens or twenties who had mild COVID-19 (a few samples of this study predate the infection). Cell type and time point are not known.

This chain uses TRBV5-4 with TRBJ2-2, with 7 nucleotides matching TRBD2. This CDR3 contains 14 residues. Germline CDR1 is SGHNT and CDR2 is YYREEE (reference sequence). V lost 4 bases to trimming and J lost 4 bases; unmatched junction nucleotides: 4. In nucleotides, the CDR3 is TGTGCCAGCAGCCCGCCGGGGGGCACCGGGGAGCTGTTTTTT. Translated, it gives CASSPPGGTGELFF.

This clonotype has a handful of counts. Mismatch with germline at one junction end may stem from a read error. This chain uses TRBV7-8 with TRBJ2-2; perhaps D is TRBD1 or TRBD2 (6 bases each). CDR1 is SGHVS and CDR2 is FQNEAQ in the germline V gene. The CDR3 consists of 16 residues. The CDR3 nucleotides are TGTGCCAGCAGATTAGGGGCTCGGGGGCGCGCCGGGGAGCTGTTTTTT. Protein sequence: CASRLGARGRAGELFF.

This clonotype was seen once. The gene calls are TRBV20-1 and TRBJ1-5; weak D call: TRBD1 (5 bases). CDR1 is DFQATT, CDR2 SNEGSKA, per germline (reference sequence). This CDR3 comprises 14 residues. Trimming took off 0 bases at V and 6 bases at J, with 12 bases between the two ends. As DNA, the CDR3 is TGCAGTGCTAGAGATGGGAGGGGCGCTCAGCCCCAGCATTTT. Encoded protein: CSARDGRGAQPQHF.

This clonotype was recorded a few times. V usage is TRBV5-4 and J usage is TRBJ2-5, with TRBD2 identical over 7 bases. The CDR3 is 14 amino acids. From germline, CDR1 is SGHNT and CDR2 YYREEE (reference sequence). V gave up 4 bases and J gave up 2 bases; unmatched junction bases: 5. DNA of the CDR3: TGTGCCAGCAGCCAGACGGGGGGTCAAGAGACCCAGTACTTC. Protein sequence: CASSQTGGQETQYF.

The J gene is TRBJ2-1, the V gene TRBV29-1; D call uncertain. Germline V gene lookup returns CDR1 SQVTM and CDR2 ANQGSEA. The CDR3 loop spans 12 amino acids. V lost 1 base, J lost 5 bases, and 6 bases lay in between. DNA for the CDR3: TGCAGCGTTGAAGGGATCGACAATGAGCAGTTCTTC. The encoded protein is CSVEGIDNEQFF.

Only a few counts were recorded for this clonotype. V gene TRBV12-3 or TRBV12-4 combines with J gene TRBJ2-7, with 7 bases that match TRBD1. This CDR3 is 15 amino acids long. The trim removed 4 bases at V and 2 bases at J, leaving 8 bases unmatched. Here the CDR3 reads CASSSPRQGAYEQYF. CDR3 in DNA: TGTGCCAGCAGTTCCCCTCGGCAGGGGGCCTACGAGCAGTACTTC.

This clonotype turned up a few times. V usage is TRBV6-5 and J usage is TRBJ1-1; D is unclear. V lost 0 bases, J lost 10 bases, and 21 bases lay in between. The germline gives CDR1 MNHEY, CDR2 SVGAGI. The CDR3 extends over 16 amino acids. The CDR3 region has the DNA TGTGCCAGCAGTTACTCGAGTATTGGTCAGTCCTCGGGAGCTTTCTTT. This encodes CASSYSSIGQSSGAFF.

This clonotype was recorded at least ten times. The chain combines TRBV5-6 with TRBJ2-4, with unresolved D. The V and J ends lost 2 bases and 0 bases respectively, with 9 bases between them. The CDR3 consists of 15 residues. CDR1 and CDR2 from the germline V gene are SGHDT and YYEEEE. The CDR3 here is CASSFQYLAKNIQYF. CDR3 nucleotides: TGTGCCAGCAGCTTCCAGTATCTAGCCAAAAACATTCAGTACTTC. The full variable domain, its missing parts supplied by reference TRBV5-6 and TRBJ2-4, is DAGVTQSPTHLIKTRGQQVTLRCSPKSGHDTVSWYQQALGQGPQFIFQYYEEEERQRGNFPDRFSGHQFPNYSSELNVNALLLGDSALYLCASSFQYLAKNIQYFGAGTRLSVL.

This clonotype was detected a few times. V and J are TRBV9 and TRBJ1-6; TRBD1 agrees at 10 bases. V was pared by 4 bases and J by 10 bases, with 8 bases of the junction left unmatched. The CDR3 extends over 15 amino acids. The germline V gene has CDR1 SGDLS and CDR2 YYNGEE. The CDR3 sequence is CASSPTGTGVSPLHF. The DNA for the CDR3 is TGTGCCAGCAGCCCTACCGGGACAGGGGTCTCACCCCTCCACTTT.

J is TRBJ1-1 and V is TRBV12-3 or TRBV12-4; maybe TRBD1 (5 bases). V lost 5 bases to trimming and J lost 1 base, with 11 bases between them. This CDR3 contains 14 residues. This CDR3 is CASSPWTQNTEAFF. CDR3 DNA sequence: TGTGCCAGCAGTCCCTGGACACAGAACACTGAAGCTTTCTTT.

This clonotype appeared a few times. The chain is built from TRBV5-1 and TRBJ2-3; no clear D gene. Germline assignment: CDR1 SGHRS and CDR2 YFSETQ. V lost 1 base to trimming and J lost 4 bases, with 7 bases between them. The CDR3 contains 13 residues. CDR3: CASSLRRADTQYF. CDR3 DNA: TGCGCCAGCAGCTTGCGTAGAGCAGATACGCAGTATTTT.

The chain carries TRBV5-1 and TRBJ1-2, with a tentative D call TRBD1 (6 bases). This CDR3 region has 15 residues. Trimming removed 2 bases at V and 6 bases at J, with 17 bases between. CDR1 is SGHRS and CDR2 is YFSETQ in the germline V gene. The CDR3 nucleotides read TGCGCCAGCAGCTTTGGGGGGCTGATCGGAAATGGCTACACCTTC. Encoded protein: CASSFGGLIGNGYTF.

This sequence joins TRBV15 and TRBJ2-1; 7 bases match TRBD1. V was clipped by 0 bases and J by 3 bases; unmatched bases: 2. This CDR3 is built from 15 residues. Germline loops: CDR1 LNHNV, CDR2 YYDKDF (reference sequence). The CDR3 sequence: CATSRDGDSYNEQFF. In nucleotides, the CDR3 is TGTGCCACCAGCAGAGATGGGGACAGCTACAATGAGCAGTTCTTC.

V and J are TRBV20-1 and TRBJ2-5; 8 bases are a match to TRBD1. V shed 0 bases and J 0 bases; nucleotides not matched to a gene: 6. The CDR3 contains 16 residues. CDR1 DFQATT and CDR2 SNEGSKA come from the germline V gene (reference sequence). CDR3 region: CSARDLGQGHQETQYF. CDR3 coding DNA: TGCAGTGCTAGAGATCTCGGACAGGGCCACCAAGAGACCCAGTACTTC.

The J gene is TRBJ2-5, the V gene TRBV12-3 or TRBV12-4; no reliable D call. The CDR3 has 15 residues. The V end was cut by 5 bases, the J end by 2 bases, with 15 bases between. Here the CDR3 DNA reads TGTGCCAGCAGTACCTGGCGAGGACGGCAAGAGACCCAGTACTTC. It encodes CASSTWRGRQETQYF.

The rearrangement links TRBV3-1 to TRBJ2-1; 10 bases line up with TRBD2. CDR1 LGHDT and CDR2 YNNKEL come from the germline V gene (reference sequence). With V trimmed by 0 bases and J by 5 bases, 7 bases remained unmatched. The CDR3 is 17 residues long. The CDR3: CASSQDWSSGGNNEQFF. The CDR3 bases are TGTGCCAGCAGCCAAGATTGGTCTAGCGGGGGCAACAATGAGCAGTTCTTC.

V and J are TRBV18 and TRBJ2-5, with 9 bases lining up with TRBD1. The CDR3 is 15 residues long. Germline V CDR1 and CDR2: KGHSH, LQKENI. Unmatched junction bases numbered 6, after V lost 2 bases and J lost 5 bases. In DNA form, the CDR3 reads TGTGCCAGCTCACCAAGGCGACAGGGGGAGGAGACCCAGTACTTC. Translating gives CASSPRRQGEETQYF.

This clonotype was seen a few times. The chain couples TRBV7-8 to TRBJ1-2; D is possibly TRBD1 (5 bases). CDR3 length: 13 residues. CDR1 is SGHVS and CDR2 is FQNEAQ in the germline V gene. V gave up 6 bases and J gave up 1 base, with 9 bases separating them. The chain's CDR3 is CASRQDSNYGYTF. The CDR3 DNA reads as TGTGCCAGCAGACAAGACAGTAACTATGGCTACACCTTC.

This CDR3 is CASSPDRGIRNTIYF. CDR3 in DNA: TGTGCCAGCAGTCCAGACAGGGGAATCAGAAACACCATATATTTT. The chain has TRBV6-6 and TRBJ1-3, with 8 positions matching TRBD1. Germline CDR1 is MNHNY and CDR2 is SVGAGI (reference sequence). The CDR3 loop spans 15 amino acids. Trimming at V came to 5 bases and at J to 5 bases, leaving 8 bases not matched to a gene.

This clonotype has more than one count but fewer than ten. V usage is TRBV7-2 and J usage is TRBJ2-1; 9 bases map to TRBD2. The CDR3 runs 16 residues. Germline values: CDR1 SGHTA, CDR2 FQGNSA. Trimming cost V 2 bases and J 9 bases; bases outside gene matches: 11. In nucleotides, the CDR3 is TGTGCCAGCAGCTTATACCCGGGACTAGCCCCAGGTGAGCAGTTCTTC. Translating it yields CASSLYPGLAPGEQFF. The complete variable domain, with remaining parts taken from reference TRBV7-2 and TRBJ2-1, reads GAGVSQSPSNKVTEKGKDVELRCDPISGHTALYWYRQSLGQGLEFLIYFQGNSAPDKSGLPSDRFSAERTGGSVSTLTIQRTQQEDSAVYLCASSLYPGLAPGEQFFGPGTRLTVL.

V usage is TRBV5-1 and J usage is TRBJ2-3; TRBD1 might be the D (5 bases). V lost 0 bases to trimming and J lost 10 bases, with 9 bases between them. CDR1 SGHRS and CDR2 YFSETQ come from the germline V gene. This CDR3 region has 12 residues. Here the CDR3 reads CASSLVQGAQYF. In DNA, the CDR3 is TGCGCCAGCAGCTTGGTCCAGGGTGCGCAGTATTTT.

The rearrangement links TRBV10-3 to TRBJ2-7; no clear D. The CDR3 is 12 residues long. Trimming cost V 2 bases and J 6 bases, with 8 bases left between them. Germline CDR1 and CDR2: ENHRY and SYGVKD. CDR3 DNA: TGTGCCATCAGTGAGCCGGCGGTCGAGCAGTACTTC. It is translated as CAISEPAVEQYF.

The table lists this clonotype with a few counts. The J gene is TRBJ1-5, the V gene TRBV6-2 or TRBV6-3, with D possibly being TRBD1 (5 bases). Germline lookup yields CDR1 MNHEY and CDR2 SVGEGT. The CDR3 is 13 residues long. With 2 bases removed from V and 4 bases from J, the gap between germline ends came to 6 bases. For the CDR3, the DNA is TGTGCCAGCAGTTACCAGGGTAATCAGCCCCAGCATTTT. Encoded protein: CASSYQGNQPQHF.

This clonotype was seen only a few times. The chain recombines TRBV7-9 with TRBJ2-1; 7 bases are shared with TRBD1. Trimming removed 6 bases from V and 0 bases from J; junction bases left unmatched: 8. CDR1 SEHNR and CDR2 FQNEAQ come from the germline V gene (reference sequence). This CDR3 has 16 amino acids. For the CDR3, the DNA is TGTGCCAGCAGTGACTTACAGGGGAGCTCCTACAATGAGCAGTTCTTC. It yields the protein CASSDLQGSSYNEQFF.

This clonotype was seen a handful of times. This sequence joins TRBV7-9 and TRBJ1-5, with 10 positions matching TRBD1. Germline values: CDR1 SEHNR, CDR2 FQNEAQ (reference sequence). The CDR3 extends over 15 amino acids. The V gene end was trimmed by 3 bases and the J gene end by 5 bases; junction bases not matched to a gene: 4. As DNA, the CDR3 is TGTGCCAGCAGCTTGCAGGGGACAGGGGATCAGCCCCAGCATTTT. Translating it yields CASSLQGTGDQPQHF.

The CDR3 reads CASSPDPLGNTEAFF. The CDR3, as DNA: TGCGCCAGCAGTCCCGATCCTCTGGGGAACACTGAAGCTTTCTTT. The rearrangement links TRBV5-1 to TRBJ1-1; no firm D call. Germline CDR1 is SGHRS and CDR2 is YFSETQ. V was clipped by 5 bases and J by 1 base, with 15 bases between them. The CDR3 is made up of 15 amino acids.

The rearrangement links TRBV7-2 to TRBJ1-3; a possible D gene is TRBD1 (5 bases). This CDR3 region has 14 residues. In germline, CDR1 is SGHTA, CDR2 FQGNSA. The germline V and J ends were trimmed by 1 base and 3 bases, with 7 bases remaining between them. The CDR3 DNA is TGTGCCAGCAGCTTAGGGGGCGGTGGAAACACCATATATTTT. Amino acid sequence: CASSLGGGGNTIYF.

This clonotype has only a few counts. J is TRBJ2-5 and V is TRBV5-1; 7 nucleotides align to TRBD2. The germline CDR1 and CDR2 sequences are SGHRS and YFSETQ. Trimming at V came to 0 bases and at J to 5 bases, leaving 4 bases not matched to a gene. CDR3 size: 14 residues. The DNA of the CDR3 is TGCGCCAGCAGCTTGGAGCGGGGCAAGGAGACCCAGTACTTC. It is translated as CASSLERGKETQYF.

This clonotype was detected only a few times. The chain is built from TRBV12-5 and TRBJ2-5; 10 bases are a match to TRBD1. The CDR3 consists of 15 residues. Germline trimming cut 2 bases from V and 4 bases from J; bases unmatched to any gene: 4. CDR1 and CDR2 from the germline V gene are LGHNT and FRNRAP. The CDR3 is CASGLSRTGGETQYF. The CDR3, as DNA: TGTGCTAGTGGTTTGTCCCGGACAGGGGGAGAGACCCAGTACTTC.

A few counts support this clonotype. The chain combines TRBV6-6 with TRBJ2-5, with 13 bases that match TRBD2. The CDR3 totals 15 residues. CDR1 and CDR2 from the germline V gene are MNHNY and SVGAGI (reference sequence). Germline trimming cut 10 bases from V and 1 base from J; bases unmatched to any gene: 6. The CDR3 loop is CATRGTSGVQETQYF. The CDR3 DNA reads TGTGCCACTAGGGGGACTAGCGGGGTCCAAGAGACCCAGTACTTC.

In this sample, this clonotype turned up a few times. The rearrangement uses TRBV2 and TRBJ2-3; D not resolved. Germline V gene sequence: CDR1 SNHLY, CDR2 FYNNEI. V lost 5 bases and J 2 bases, leaving 8 bases between the germline ends. This CDR3 contains 13 residues. The CDR3 here is CASSKDYTDTQYF. In DNA, the CDR3 is TGTGCCAGCAGTAAGGATTACACAGATACGCAGTATTTT.